This T cell receptor beta chain appears in the sequencing data of a study of cytotoxic CD8 clonotypes in ibrutinib-treated CLL. Background on the study: There were about 11 relapsed/refractory patients and roughly 15 treatment-naive patients, and around 18 were IGHV unmutated. Response samples were obtained once patients had received a median 12 months of treatment, range 6 to 36. Notes on the study in general: Contraction or stability on treatment characterized the public clonotypes, which were uncommon.

Measured with immunoSEQ multiplex PCR; TCRdb has only the in-frame clones, and not every one. The sample has some 140,000 clones, around three quarters seen once. This clone was observed a handful of times. The antigen is unknown. The germline CDR1 and CDR2 sequences are LNHDA and SQIVND (reference sequence). The CDR3 is made up of 14 amino acids. The V end was cut by 1 base, the J end by 9 bases, with 13 bases between. The clonotype originates from a human donor with chronic lymphocytic leukemia. The chain carries TRBV19 and TRBJ1-5; no definite D call. The material sequenced was PBMCs, taken after 12 months of ibrutinib treatment. CDR3 sequence (DNA): TGTGCCAGTAGTATAGCGAACAGACTATCGCCCCAGCATTTT. This gives the protein CASSIANRLSPQHF.